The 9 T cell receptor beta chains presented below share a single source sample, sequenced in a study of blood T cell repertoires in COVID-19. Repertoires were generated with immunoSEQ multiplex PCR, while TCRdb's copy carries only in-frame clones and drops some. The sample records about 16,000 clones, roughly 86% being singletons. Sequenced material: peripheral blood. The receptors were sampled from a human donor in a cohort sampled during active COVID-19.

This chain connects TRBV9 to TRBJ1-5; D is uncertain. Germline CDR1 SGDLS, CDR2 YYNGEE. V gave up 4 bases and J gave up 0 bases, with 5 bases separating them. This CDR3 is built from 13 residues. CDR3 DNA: TGTGCCAGCAGCCTCTCTAGCAATCAGCCCCAGCATTTT. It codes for CASSLSSNQPQHF.

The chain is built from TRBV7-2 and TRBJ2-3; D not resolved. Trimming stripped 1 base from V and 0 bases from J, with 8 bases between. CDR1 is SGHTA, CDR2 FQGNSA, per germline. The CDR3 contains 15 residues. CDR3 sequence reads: CASSLGHFSTDTQYF. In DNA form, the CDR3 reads TGTGCCAGCAGCTTAGGACATTTTAGCACAGATACGCAGTATTTT. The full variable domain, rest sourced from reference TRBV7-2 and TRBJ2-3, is GAGVSQSPSNKVTEKGKDVELRCDPISGHTALYWYRQSLGQGLEFLIYFQGNSAPDKSGLPSDRFSAERTGGSVSTLTIQRTQQEDSAVYLCASSLGHFSTDTQYFGPGTRLTVL.

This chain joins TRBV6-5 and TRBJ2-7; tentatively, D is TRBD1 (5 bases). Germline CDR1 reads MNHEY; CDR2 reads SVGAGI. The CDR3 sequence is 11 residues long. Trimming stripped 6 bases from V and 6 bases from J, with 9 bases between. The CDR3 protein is CASRRDSEQYF. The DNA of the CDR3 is TGTGCCAGCAGACGAGACAGCGAGCAGTACTTC.

CDR3 protein: CASKVAGGLDTQYF. The CDR3, as DNA: TGTGCCAGCAAGGTAGCGGGGGGGCTAGATACGCAGTATTTT. V is TRBV2 and J is TRBJ2-3, with 11 bases that match TRBD2. Germline trimming cut 7 bases from V and 5 bases from J; bases unmatched to any gene: 5. Per germline, CDR1 SNHLY and CDR2 FYNNEI. This CDR3 is 14 amino acids long.

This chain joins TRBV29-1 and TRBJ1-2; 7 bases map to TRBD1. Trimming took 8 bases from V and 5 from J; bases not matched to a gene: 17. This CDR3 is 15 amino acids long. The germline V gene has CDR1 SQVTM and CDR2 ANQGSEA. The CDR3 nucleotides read TGCAGCTATCATACCCGCCCGACAGGGTCGTATGGCTACACCTTC. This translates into CSYHTRPTGSYGYTF.

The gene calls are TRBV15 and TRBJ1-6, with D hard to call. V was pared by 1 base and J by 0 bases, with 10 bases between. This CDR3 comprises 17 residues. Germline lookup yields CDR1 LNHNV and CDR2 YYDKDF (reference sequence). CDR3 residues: CATSRVGGSSYNSPLHF. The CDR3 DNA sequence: TGTGCCACCAGCAGAGTAGGAGGGAGCTCCTATAATTCACCCCTCCACTTT.

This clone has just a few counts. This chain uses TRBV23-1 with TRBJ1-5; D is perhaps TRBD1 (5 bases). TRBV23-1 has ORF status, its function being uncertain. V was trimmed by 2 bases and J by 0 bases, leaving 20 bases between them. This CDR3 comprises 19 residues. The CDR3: CASSQEFQGSSFSNQPQHF. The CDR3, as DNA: TGCGCCAGCAGTCAAGAGTTCCAGGGCTCATCCTTTAGCAATCAGCCCCAGCATTTT.

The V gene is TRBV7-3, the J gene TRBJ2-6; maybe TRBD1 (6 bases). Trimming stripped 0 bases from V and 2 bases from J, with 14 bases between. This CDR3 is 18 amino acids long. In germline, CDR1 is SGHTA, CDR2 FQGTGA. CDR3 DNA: TGTGCCAGCAGCTTAACGACGGGGTGGGGGCCTGGGGCCAACGTCCTGACTTTC. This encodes CASSLTTGWGPGANVLTF. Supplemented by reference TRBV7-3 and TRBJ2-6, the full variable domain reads GAGVSQTPSNKVTEKGKYVELRCDPISGHTALYWYRQSLGQGPEFLIYFQGTGAADDSGLPNDRFFAVRPEGSVSTLKIQRTERGDSAVYLCASSLTTGWGPGANVLTFGAGSRLTVL.

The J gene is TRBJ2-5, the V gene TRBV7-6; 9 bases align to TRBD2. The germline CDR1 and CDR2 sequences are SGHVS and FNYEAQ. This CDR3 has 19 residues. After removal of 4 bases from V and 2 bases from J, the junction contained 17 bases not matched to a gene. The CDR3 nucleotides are TGTGCCAGCAGCTCTAGAGGGGGCGGGGGGGCGAAACGGCAAGAGACCCAGTACTTC. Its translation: CASSSRGGGGAKRQETQYF.